These 22 T cell receptor beta chains were sequenced from one sample in a study of T-cell reconstitution after alpha-beta-depleted transplantation in children. TCRbeta library construction was performed incorporating unique molecular identifiers. TCRdb independently ran MiXCR on the PCR reads; one entry per CDR3 protein. Among roughly 350,000 distinct CDR3 sequences listed, about a tenth were seen once. The material sequenced was PBMCs from the stem cell graft donor, taken from the stem cell graft. These receptors all come from a human donor who donated a stem cell graft to a child with acute lymphoblastic leukemia.

There are many counts of this clonotype. CDR3 DNA sequence: TGCAGTGCTAGCCCCGGGACAGGAAATCAGCCCCAGCATTTT. Encoded protein: CSASPGTGNQPQHF. This rearrangement joins TRBV20-1 to TRBJ1-5; TRBD1 agrees at 8 bases. Germline V lookup: CDR1 DFQATT, CDR2 SNEGSKA (reference sequence). Germline trimming cut 3 bases from V and 4 bases from J; bases unmatched to any gene: 5. The CDR3 extends over 14 amino acids.

The CDR3: CASSSTWGEQYF. The CDR3 DNA sequence: TGCGCCAGCAGCTCCACATGGGGCGAGCAGTACTTC. The rearrangement joins TRBV5-1 to TRBJ2-7, with D unresolved. The ends were cut back, 3 bases at V and 6 bases at J, with 10 bases in the middle. The CDR3 consists of 12 residues. From germline, CDR1 is SGHRS and CDR2 YFSETQ.

This clonotype was detected only a few times. This chain joins TRBV15 and TRBJ2-7; D may be TRBD2 (6 bases). Trimming shortened V by 4 bases and J by 0 bases, and 10 bases separated the two germline ends. The CDR3 is made up of 14 amino acids. From germline, CDR1 is LNHNV and CDR2 YYDKDF (reference sequence). CDR3: CATSNGGSSYEQYF. DNA for the CDR3: TGTGCCACCAGCAACGGGGGTAGCTCCTACGAGCAGTACTTC.

This clonotype has only a few counts. The rearrangement uses TRBV25-1 and TRBJ2-1; D remains ambiguous. Germline-derived CDR1 and CDR2 are MGHDK and SYGVNS. V dropped 2 bases and J dropped 7 bases, with 3 bases sitting between them. The CDR3 runs to 11 residues. In nucleotides, the CDR3 is TGTGCCAGCAGTGAAGTAAATGAGCAGTTCTTC. Residues: CASSEVNEQFF.

The chain is built from TRBV28 and TRBJ2-5; 7 bases map to TRBD1. CDR3 size: 15 residues. The germline V gene has CDR1 MDHEN and CDR2 SYDVKM. Losses at the gene ends were 6 bases for V and 2 bases for J; bases not matched to a gene: 9. The CDR3 sequence is CASRPPGQLQETQYF. CDR3 DNA sequence: TGTGCCAGCAGACCTCCGGGACAGCTGCAAGAGACCCAGTACTTC.

This clonotype was counted only a few times. The chain uses TRBV9 and TRBJ2-5, with 10 bases aligning to TRBD2. Trimming removed 3 bases from V and 1 base from J; junction bases left unmatched: 6. From germline, CDR1 is SGDLS and CDR2 YYNGEE. This CDR3 has 16 residues. The CDR3 coding sequence is TGTGCCAGCAGCGACGGACTAGCGGACGCCCAAGAGACCCAGTACTTC. Its translation: CASSDGLADAQETQYF.

The J gene is TRBJ2-2, the V gene TRBV5-1; D is unresolved. The CDR3 runs 16 residues. The V gene lost 0 bases and the J gene lost 4 bases, with 13 bases spanning the gap. CDR1 is SGHRS, CDR2 YFSETQ, per germline. CDR3: CASSLGGPTFTGELFF. DNA of the CDR3: TGCGCCAGCAGCTTGGGAGGCCCTACATTCACCGGGGAGCTGTTTTTT.

This clonotype was recorded many times. The rearrangement links TRBV2 to TRBJ2-2; 10 bases align to TRBD2. This CDR3 is built from 16 residues. The trim removed 1 base at V and 5 bases at J, leaving 4 bases unmatched. Germline CDR1 SNHLY, CDR2 FYNNEI. The chain's CDR3 is CASSEGLLAGTGELFF. CDR3 nucleotides: TGTGCCAGCAGTGAAGGTCTACTAGCGGGAACCGGGGAGCTGTTTTTT.

This chain links TRBV20-1 with TRBJ2-1, with TRBD2 matching over 12 bases. V lost 6 bases, J lost 16 bases, and 7 bases stayed unmatched. The CDR3 spans 11 residues. Per germline, CDR1 DFQATT and CDR2 SNEGSKA (reference sequence). CDR3 in DNA: TGCAGTGCCCCGACTAGCGGGAGCTTTTTCTTC. This codes for CSAPTSGSFFF.

The chain carries TRBV11-3 and TRBJ2-2; TRBD2 might be the D (6 bases). The CDR3 contains 15 residues. V lost 5 bases and J lost 7, with 17 bases in between. Germline V gene lookup returns CDR1 SGHNT and CDR2 YENEEA. In DNA form, the CDR3 reads TGTGCCAGCAGCCCGAGGAGCGGGTCCGGCGGGGAGCTGTTTTTT. Residues: CASSPRSGSGGELFF.

A few counts support this clonotype. This sequence joins TRBV7-2 and TRBJ2-3; D gene ambiguous. The germline CDR1 and CDR2 sequences are SGHTA and FQGNSA. The CDR3 is made up of 15 amino acids. Trimming took 7 bases from V and 4 from J, leaving 18 bases between them. The CDR3 loop reads CASTRDGRAPDTQYF. Written as DNA, the CDR3 is TGTGCCAGCACCCGAGACGGACGGGCACCAGATACGCAGTATTTT.

This clonotype was observed a handful of times. The V and J genes are TRBV10-2 and TRBJ2-1; D call uncertain. The CDR3 runs to 13 residues. V lost 2 bases, J lost 9 bases, and 11 bases lay in between. Germline CDR1 WSHSY, CDR2 SAAADI. The CDR3: CASSENRAGEQFF. For the CDR3, the DNA is TGCGCCAGCAGTGAGAACCGGGCTGGTGAGCAGTTCTTC.

This clonotype was counted only a few times. V is TRBV28 and J is TRBJ2-7; D possibly uses TRBD1 or TRBD2 (5 bases each). CDR3 size: 13 residues. CDR1 is MDHEN, CDR2 SYDVKM, per germline. The V end lost 6 bases, the J end lost 2 bases, and 11 bases lay between the germline ends. CDR3 sequence: CASRSRGAYEQYF. CDR3 bases: TGTGCCAGCAGATCGAGAGGGGCCTACGAGCAGTACTTC.

This clonotype was seen only a few times. The CDR3 region has the DNA TGTGCCAGCAGCTTCCCCGGGACAGGGCGGCGGGGGAGCTCCTACAATGAGCAGTTCTTC. Encoded protein: CASSFPGTGRRGSSYNEQFF. The V call is TRBV5-6, the J call TRBJ2-1, with 9 bases lining up with TRBD1. Trimming cost V 2 bases and J 0 bases; bases outside gene matches: 15. CDR1 SGHDT and CDR2 YYEEEE come from the germline V gene. The CDR3 runs 20 residues.

In this sample, this clonotype turned up many times. The V and J genes are TRBV4-1 and TRBJ2-7; possibly TRBD1 for D (6 bases). This CDR3 has 15 residues. Germline V gives CDR1 MGHRA, CDR2 YSYEKL. Trimming shortened V by 4 bases and J by 2 bases, and 15 bases separated the two germline ends. In DNA form, the CDR3 reads TGCGCCAGCAGCCTCGGGGTGGACAGACCCTACGAGCAGTACTTC. This encodes CASSLGVDRPYEQYF.

There are a few counts of this clonotype. The CDR3 is CATRPGDWPNTEAFF. CDR3 nucleotides: TGCGCCACCCGCCCGGGGGACTGGCCTAACACTGAAGCTTTCTTT. This rearrangement joins TRBV5-1 to TRBJ1-1, with a possible D match to TRBD1 (5 bases). V was cut by 9 bases and J by 2 bases, with 20 bases left in between. Germline CDR1 reads SGHRS; CDR2 reads YFSETQ. This CDR3 is built from 15 residues.

This clonotype is medium-sized within its sample. This chain joins TRBV20-1 and TRBJ2-7, with TRBD2 identical over 10 bases. Per germline, CDR1 DFQATT and CDR2 SNEGSKA (reference sequence). The CDR3 runs 14 residues. After removal of 6 bases from V and 1 base from J, the junction contained 6 bases not matched to a gene. The CDR3 loop reads CSAVGLAVSYEQYF. The CDR3, as DNA: TGCAGTGCCGTCGGACTAGCGGTTTCCTACGAGCAGTACTTC.

This clonotype was counted only a few times. The J gene is TRBJ2-6, the V gene TRBV12-3 or TRBV12-4; TRBD1 agrees at 7 bases. V was pared by 7 bases and J by 1 base, with 13 bases of the junction left unmatched. The CDR3 runs to 18 residues. The CDR3 DNA is TGTGCCAGCACTAAGACAGGGCGAAGAGAATCTGGGGCCAACGTCCTGACTTTC. Translated: CASTKTGRRESGANVLTF.

This clonotype was detected many times. This rearrangement joins TRBV5-1 to TRBJ2-7, with D uncertain. The CDR3 contains 14 residues. V was clipped by 0 bases and J by 7 bases, with 14 bases between them. Germline V lookup: CDR1 SGHRS, CDR2 YFSETQ. The DNA of the CDR3 is TGCGCCAGCAGCTTGGGAGTTGATTCACGGGAGCAGTACTTC. Encoded protein: CASSLGVDSREQYF.

The J gene is TRBJ2-1, the V gene TRBV27, with 7 nucleotides matching TRBD1. The CDR3 contains 12 residues. Germline trimming cut 2 bases from V and 10 bases from J; bases unmatched to any gene: 2. CDR1 MNHEY and CDR2 SMNVEV come from the germline V gene (reference sequence). The CDR3 coding sequence is TGTGCCAGCAGTTTAGGGGACAGAGAGCAGTTCTTC. It specifies CASSLGDREQFF.

This chain joins TRBV6-1 and TRBJ1-1; D possibly corresponds to TRBD1 (6 bases). Deletions cut 7 bases from V and 4 bases from J, with 13 bases between. Germline-derived CDR1 and CDR2 are MNHNS and SASEGT. The CDR3 runs 13 residues. The CDR3: CASKKGQITEAFF. The CDR3 bases are TGTGCCAGCAAGAAGGGACAAATCACTGAAGCTTTCTTT.

The V gene is TRBV20-1, the J gene TRBJ2-1; no firm D call. V was pared by 1 base and J by 8 bases, with 12 bases between. Germline CDR1 DFQATT, CDR2 SNEGSKA (reference sequence). There are 13 residues in the CDR3. The CDR3 is CSARAPLVHEQFF. DNA of the CDR3: TGCAGTGCTAGAGCTCCCCTAGTTCATGAGCAGTTCTTC.